Below, 32 T cell receptor beta chains from the same sample are listed, as sequenced in a study of cytomegalovirus exposure and HLA in healthy donors. Use of 60 Vbeta and 13 Jbeta primers characterized the PCR. This table comes from immunoSEQ multiplex PCR, and its TCRdb copy is limited to in-frame clones, with some not included. The sample contains more than 150,000 clones, roughly 82% of which appear only once. Sequenced input: PBMCs. Every receptor here comes from a middle-aged man in good health and CMV-seronegative.

This clone was counted a few times. The chain is built from TRBV4-1 and TRBJ2-7; D unclear. This CDR3 comprises 13 residues. Germline CDR1 MGHRA, CDR2 YSYEKL. The germline V and J ends were trimmed by 1 base and 1 base, with 5 bases remaining between them. This CDR3 reads CASSQVRSYEQYF. The CDR3 region has the DNA TGCGCCAGCAGCCAAGTGCGATCCTACGAGCAGTACTTC.

V is TRBV11-2 and J is TRBJ2-5; 10 bases fit TRBD2. Per the germline V gene, CDR1 is SGHAT and CDR2 is FQNNGV. The CDR3 runs 16 residues. Trimming took 3 bases from V and 5 from J; bases not matched to a gene: 9. The CDR3 sequence: CASSFSSGSGGETQYF. The CDR3 nucleotides are TGTGCCAGCAGCTTTTCTAGCGGGAGTGGCGGGGAGACCCAGTACTTC.

Only a few counts were recorded for this clone. V and J are TRBV7-9 and TRBJ1-2, with TRBD1 matching 7 bases. The V and J ends lost 5 bases and 0 bases, in that order; junction bases with no gene match: 9. The germline CDR1 and CDR2 sequences are SEHNR and FQNEAQ (reference sequence). This CDR3 comprises 16 residues. In nucleotides, the CDR3 is TGTGCCAGCAGCCCACGGGGACAGTCTGCTAACTATGGCTACACCTTC. Translation gives CASSPRGQSANYGYTF.

CDR3 nucleotides: TGCGCCAGCAGCCAAGGTCCGGGGACCGGGGAGCTGTTTTTT. This sequence encodes CASSQGPGTGELFF. This chain uses TRBV4-3 with TRBJ2-2; tentatively, D is TRBD2 (5 bases). V was trimmed by 1 base and J by 5 bases, leaving 8 bases between them. CDR3 length equals 14 residues. Germline V lookup: CDR1 LGHNA, CDR2 YSLEER.

This clone was detected once. The chain combines TRBV7-2 with TRBJ2-3; D not certain. This CDR3 comprises 15 residues. CDR1 is SGHTA, CDR2 FQGNSA, per germline. Trimming shortened V by 5 bases and J by 2 bases, and 14 bases separated the two germline ends. As DNA, the CDR3 is TGTGCCAGCAGCCCAGGTTCTCACCACACAGATACGCAGTATTTT. Protein sequence: CASSPGSHHTDTQYF.

The CDR3 coding sequence is TGTGCCAGCAGTTTCCGACAGGGAAGCTCCTATAATTCACCCCTCCACTTT. Its protein is CASSFRQGSSYNSPLHF. The J gene is TRBJ1-6, the V gene TRBV27; 7 nucleotides match TRBD1. This CDR3 has 17 amino acids. The germline gives CDR1 MNHEY, CDR2 SMNVEV (reference sequence). The V segment lost 3 bases and the J segment 0 bases; nucleotides outside the gene matches: 5.

V usage is TRBV6-5 and J usage is TRBJ2-1; D may be TRBD2 (5 bases). Germline CDR1 MNHEY, CDR2 SVGAGI. The CDR3 covers 14 residues. Trimming took 4 bases from V and 6 from J, leaving 13 bases between them. This chain's CDR3 is CASSWLRGSNEQFF. The CDR3 nucleotides read TGTGCCAGCAGTTGGCTGCGCGGGTCCAATGAGCAGTTCTTC.

There are a few counts of this clone. The CDR3 is CASSLTRTGELFF. As DNA, the CDR3 is TGTGCCAGCAGCTTGACACGCACCGGGGAGCTGTTTTTT. The V gene is TRBV5-4, the J gene TRBJ2-2; D remains unclear. Trimming removed 1 base from V and 4 bases from J, with 5 bases in between. The CDR3 has 13 residues. Per germline, CDR1 SGHNT and CDR2 YYREEE (reference sequence). Full variable domain (missing parts from reference TRBV5-4 and TRBJ2-2): ETGVTQSPTHLIKTRGQQVTLRCSSQSGHNTVSWYQQALGQGPQFIFQYYREEENGRGNFPPRFSGLQFPNYSSELNVNALELDDSALYLCASSLTRTGELFFGEGSRLTVL.

The rearrangement uses TRBV7-2 and TRBJ2-4; maybe TRBD2 (6 bases). The germline V and J ends were trimmed by 1 base and 3 bases, with 13 bases remaining between them. Germline V CDR1 and CDR2: SGHTA, FQGNSA. CDR3 size: 16 residues. The CDR3 bases are TGTGCCAGCAGCTTAGGGGGCGGGGCGGGCAAAAACATTCAGTACTTC. It yields the protein CASSLGGGAGKNIQYF.

V gene TRBV27 combines with J gene TRBJ2-7; 7 bases match TRBD2. Unmatched junction bases numbered 23, after V lost 6 bases and J lost 9 bases. Looked up from germline, CDR1 is MNHEY and CDR2 is SMNVEV (reference sequence). This CDR3 is built from 17 residues. DNA for the CDR3: TGTGCCAGCAGCCCCTGGGCCCCTTCGGGACTACCCGCGGGGCAGTACTTC. It is translated as CASSPWAPSGLPAGQYF.

The chain joins TRBV6-1 to TRBJ1-1; tentative D call: TRBD1 (6 bases). The CDR3 sequence is 13 residues long. CDR1 is MNHNS, CDR2 SASEGT, per germline. The germline V and J ends were trimmed by 10 bases and 1 base, with 13 bases remaining between them. As DNA, the CDR3 is TGTGCCAACTCACAGGGAAAGAACACTGAAGCTTTCTTT. It is translated as CANSQGKNTEAFF.

The CDR3 region has the DNA TGTGCCAGCAGTTTATCTCCTAGCGGGGGGGTTTACGAGCAGTACTTC. This gives the protein CASSLSPSGGVYEQYF. The chain has TRBV27 and TRBJ2-7; 12 nucleotides line up with TRBD2. Per the germline V gene, CDR1 is MNHEY and CDR2 is SMNVEV (reference sequence). Trimming at V came to 0 bases and at J to 4 bases, leaving 4 bases not matched to a gene. The CDR3 has 16 amino acids.

The V gene is TRBV30, the J gene TRBJ2-3; D is possibly TRBD2 (5 bases). Germline CDR1 and CDR2: GTSNPN and SVGIG (reference sequence). V was cut by 5 bases and J by 5 bases, with 11 bases left in between. The CDR3 is made up of 12 amino acids. The CDR3 here is CAWEGAGDTQYF. As DNA, the CDR3 is TGTGCCTGGGAGGGCGCCGGAGATACGCAGTATTTT.

V usage is TRBV10-3 and J usage is TRBJ2-5; 9 bases are a match to TRBD2. V shed 9 bases, J shed 5 bases, and the junction held 16 bases outside the gene matches. CDR1 and CDR2 (germline): ENHRY, SYGVKD. CDR3 length: 16 amino acids. The CDR3 protein is CAIGVFGSGSEETQYF. Written as DNA, the CDR3 is TGTGCCATTGGTGTGTTCGGTAGCGGGAGCGAGGAGACCCAGTACTTC.

J is TRBJ2-5 and V is TRBV6-6, with 10 nucleotides matching TRBD1. The CDR3 length is 13 residues. Germline values: CDR1 MNHNY, CDR2 SVGAGI (reference sequence). Trimming at V came to 7 bases and at J to 4 bases, leaving 3 bases not matched to a gene. The CDR3 coding sequence is TGTGCCAGCAAAGACAGGGGGCTAGAGACCCAGTACTTC. Amino acid sequence: CASKDRGLETQYF.

This rearrangement joins TRBV19 to TRBJ1-6; D remains unclear. Deletions cut 0 bases from V and 0 bases from J, with 6 bases between. The CDR3 loop spans 16 amino acids. Germline-derived CDR1 and CDR2 are LNHDA and SQIVND (reference sequence). CDR3 region: CASSIERSSYNSPLHF. The CDR3 DNA sequence: TGTGCCAGTAGTATAGAACGGAGCTCCTATAATTCACCCCTCCACTTT. Looking up the rest from reference TRBV19 and TRBJ1-6 gives the full variable domain: DGGITQSPKYLFRKEGQNVTLSCEQNLNHDAMYWYRQDPGQGLRLIYYSQIVNDFQKGDIAEGYSVSREKKESFPLTVTSAQKNPTAFYLCASSIERSSYNSPLHFGNGTRLTVT.

The rearrangement uses TRBV13 and TRBJ1-1; D is possibly TRBD1 (6 bases). The V and J ends lost 0 bases and 0 bases respectively, with 11 bases between them. The V gene's germline CDR1 is PRHDT and CDR2 FYEKMQ (reference sequence). The CDR3 has 16 amino acids. The CDR3 reads CASSLGQGLMNTEAFF. In DNA form, the CDR3 reads TGTGCCAGCAGCTTAGGGCAGGGGCTTATGAACACTGAAGCTTTCTTT.

This chain joins TRBV4-3 and TRBJ2-3, with D possibly matching TRBD2 (5 bases). Germline values: CDR1 LGHNA, CDR2 YSLEER. CDR3 length: 13 residues. V was clipped by 0 bases and J by 8 bases, with 9 bases between them. This chain's CDR3 is CASSQDLGGTQYF. The CDR3 DNA reads as TGCGCCAGCAGCCAAGACCTCGGAGGTACGCAGTATTTT.

J is TRBJ1-5 and V is TRBV25-1; D is possibly TRBD1 (5 bases). V lost 8 bases and J lost 3, with 17 bases in between. CDR1 is MGHDK, CDR2 SYGVNS, per germline. The CDR3 is 15 amino acids. The CDR3 region is CASFAALDNNQPQHF. DNA for the CDR3: TGTGCCAGCTTCGCCGCCTTGGACAACAATCAGCCCCAGCATTTT. The full variable domain, its missing parts supplied by reference TRBV25-1 and TRBJ1-5, is EADIYQTPRYLVIGTGKKITLECSQTMGHDKMYWYQQDPGMELHLIHYSYGVNSTEKGDLSSESTVSRIRTEHFPLTLESARPSHTSQYLCASFAALDNNQPQHFGDGTRLSIL.

This clone was detected only once. This chain links TRBV7-9 with TRBJ1-1; D call uncertain. The CDR3 is made up of 14 amino acids. V was trimmed by 0 bases and J by 0 bases, leaving 5 bases between them. Germline lookup yields CDR1 SEHNR and CDR2 FQNEAQ (reference sequence). The CDR3 coding sequence is TGTGCCAGCAGCTTAGCTTATATGAACACTGAAGCTTTCTTT. Amino acids: CASSLAYMNTEAFF.

J is TRBJ2-1 and V is TRBV23-1; D ambiguous. TRBV23-1 is designated an ORF whose function remains uncertain. Trimming removed 0 bases at V and 4 bases at J, with 10 bases between. This CDR3 has 15 residues. CDR3 in DNA: TGCGCCAGCAGTCAATCAGCTACCCCTTACAATGAGCAGTTCTTC. Its protein is CASSQSATPYNEQFF.

This rearrangement joins TRBV27 to TRBJ1-6; perhaps TRBD1 as D (5 bases). This CDR3 is built from 16 residues. V was shortened by 7 bases and J by 7 bases, with 20 bases between the two germline ends. Germline values: CDR1 MNHEY, CDR2 SMNVEV (reference sequence). The CDR3 DNA sequence: TGTGCCAGCACCCGACAGTCGCCCCTTCCAAATTCACCCCTCCACTTT. It is translated as CASTRQSPLPNSPLHF.

The chain carries TRBV4-1 and TRBJ2-7; D unresolved. The CDR3 covers 15 residues. Between the trimmed V and J ends, which lost 4 bases and 2 bases, there was a span of 15 bases. Germline lookup yields CDR1 MGHRA and CDR2 YSYEKL. CDR3 residues: CASSLTTGSTYEQYF. For the CDR3, the DNA is TGCGCCAGCAGCCTTACGACTGGCTCTACCTACGAGCAGTACTTC.

The CDR3 sequence: CASTPGLAITDTQYF. CDR3 in DNA: TGTGCCAGCACCCCTGGACTAGCAATTACAGATACGCAGTATTTT. V is TRBV5-4 and J is TRBJ2-3, with 8 nucleotides matching TRBD2. CDR1 SGHNT and CDR2 YYREEE come from the germline V gene (reference sequence). The trim removed 6 bases at V and 3 bases at J, leaving 9 bases unmatched. This CDR3 has 15 amino acids.

This chain joins TRBV6-5 and TRBJ1-3; D is uncertain. This CDR3 contains 14 residues. Germline lookup yields CDR1 MNHEY and CDR2 SVGAGI. V lost 10 bases to trimming and J lost 0 bases, with 13 bases between them. The DNA for the CDR3 is TGTGCCACGGCCCGGGTCAACTCTGGAAACACCATATATTTT. This translates into CATARVNSGNTIYF.

The genes are TRBV29-1 and TRBJ1-4; unclear D gene. This CDR3 comprises 12 residues. Trimming cost V 5 bases and J 5 bases, with 9 bases left between them. Germline lookup yields CDR1 SQVTM and CDR2 ANQGSEA. This CDR3 is CSVRGLNEKLFF. CDR3 bases: TGCAGCGTTCGAGGGTTGAATGAAAAACTGTTTTTT.

In regard to this clone: The same CDR3 also results from other DNA sequences found in this sample. This chain joins TRBV30 and TRBJ1-2; possible D gene TRBD1, 5 bases. Per the germline V gene, CDR1 is GTSNPN and CDR2 is SVGIG (reference sequence). V was trimmed by 4 bases and J by 2 bases, leaving 8 bases between them. This CDR3 is built from 12 residues. CDR3 coding DNA: TGTGCCTGGACGGCAGGGAACTATGGCTACACCTTC. Encoded protein: CAWTAGNYGYTF.

This clone was seen only once. The chain uses TRBV4-2 and TRBJ1-3; D perhaps matches TRBD1 (5 bases). The germline CDR1 and CDR2 sequences are LGHNA and YNFKEQ. Trimming left V 0 bases short and J 1 base short, with 16 bases between. This CDR3 region has 18 residues. The CDR3 is CASSQDAGRDDSGNTIYF. In DNA form, the CDR3 reads TGTGCCAGCAGCCAAGATGCCGGGAGGGACGATTCTGGAAACACCATATATTTT.

This rearrangement joins TRBV4-3 to TRBJ2-7; TRBD2 matches at 7 bases. Losses at the gene ends were 0 bases for V and 6 bases for J; bases not matched to a gene: 8. Germline V gene sequence: CDR1 LGHNA, CDR2 YSLEER. This CDR3 comprises 15 residues. The CDR3, as DNA: TGCGCCAGCAGCCAAGATAGCCCGGGGGGAAGCGAGCAGTACTTC. Protein: CASSQDSPGGSEQYF.

The V call is TRBV19, the J call TRBJ2-1; 8 nucleotides agree with TRBD2. The CDR3 is 16 amino acids. From germline, CDR1 is LNHDA and CDR2 SQIVND (reference sequence). V shed 8 bases and J 7 bases; nucleotides not matched to a gene: 16. The CDR3 DNA is TGTGCCAGTCGCGGGTCCACGGGGGGGCGGCCGAATGAGCAGTTCTTC. Amino acids: CASRGSTGGRPNEQFF.

The rearrangement uses TRBV4-2 and TRBJ2-2; the D gene is possibly TRBD2 (5 bases). The length of the CDR3 is 17 residues. Trimming removed 0 bases at V and 4 bases at J, with 15 bases between. Per germline, CDR1 LGHNA and CDR2 YNFKEQ. DNA of the CDR3: TGTGCCAGCAGCCAAGATAGGACGACCGCGGGCACCGGGGAGCTGTTTTTT. As protein: CASSQDRTTAGTGELFF.

This clone showed up just once. The chain combines TRBV18 with TRBJ2-7; the D gene is possibly TRBD2 (6 bases). The CDR3 covers 14 residues. Germline V gene lookup returns CDR1 KGHSH and CDR2 LQKENI. Trimming took 3 bases from V and 5 from J, leaving 14 bases between them. CDR3 residues: CASSPAGPNHEQYF. In DNA form, the CDR3 reads TGTGCCAGCTCACCCGCGGGACCTAACCACGAGCAGTACTTC.